This record concerns one T cell receptor (beta chain) sequence. Its antigen is currently unknown. The sequence runs out 3 residues before the end of the CDR3; the remainder is reconstructed from the germline J gene. The sample originates from a study of T cell clonality in common variable immunodeficiency. Study results and limitations: What drives increased CVID clonality needs T cell subpopulation sequencing. Fewer deletions and N-nucleotide insertions were reportedly seen in common variable immunodeficiency TCR beta sequences.

Equal genomic DNA amounts from CVID and control samples were sequenced. Clones were read by immunoSEQ multiplex PCR, and TCRdb kept only the in-frame ones, dropping some. In total the sample includes fewer than 55,000 clones, none of them seen once. From germline, CDR1 is GTSNPN and CDR2 SVGIG (reference sequence). This CDR3 spans 16 amino acids. The V end lost 0 bases, the J end lost 4 bases, and 18 bases lay between the germline ends. The sample consisted of peripheral blood mononuclear cells. The gene calls are TRBV30 and TRBJ1-1; D perhaps matches TRBD1 (6 bases). This TCR derives from a person aged 18 to 70 in good health. The part of the CDR3 DNA that was read is TGTGCCTGGAGTGTTCTAGGGAGGGGGAGGAGCACTGAA. Protein sequence: CAWSVLGRGRSTE. The entire CDR3 reads CAWSVLGRGRSTEAFF.